These 2 T cell receptor beta chains share one sample of origin, sequenced in a study of Graves' ophthalmopathy and Graves' hyperthyroidism. Beta-chain TCR CDR3 regions were amplified from RNA transcripts. The authors performed first-round RT-PCR with HTBI primers and then a second-round multiplex PCR. MiXCR, run by TCRdb on the multiplex PCR reads, gives a single entry per CDR3 protein. Among just over 400,000 distinct CDR3 sequences listed, 20% to 25% were seen once. Specimen: peripheral blood. These receptors were obtained from a young woman with stable Graves' hyperthyroidism.

The sample holds many counts of this clonotype. This chain uses TRBV27 with TRBJ1-5; D possibly corresponds to TRBD1 (6 bases). The CDR3 covers 13 residues. V was cut by 6 bases and J by 7 bases, with 13 bases left in between. Germline-derived CDR1 and CDR2 are MNHEY and SMNVEV (reference sequence). The CDR3 DNA reads TGTGCCAGCAGCCCCAGGGGTGGGCAGCCCCAGCATTTT. Its translation is CASSPRGGQPQHF.

This clonotype was counted a few times. The genes are TRBV6-1 and TRBJ1-1; D remains unclear. V lost 6 bases, J lost 8 bases, and 13 bases lay in between. The length of the CDR3 is 12 residues. Germline V gene data show CDR1 as MNHNS and CDR2 as SASEGT. CDR3 region: CASSMAAREAFF. As DNA, the CDR3 is TGTGCCAGCAGCATGGCCGCCCGCGAAGCTTTCTTT.